This T cell receptor beta chain stems from a study of blood T cell repertoires in COVID-19. The wider study: Spain, Italy and the United States supplied samples that represented acute and convalescent COVID-19. PBMCs, B-cell-depleted T cells, or T cells were the source of the cDNA or gDNA that made up the material.

This clone was counted a single time. Under the authors' procedure: Cell counts per sample came from amplifying reference gene primers. Assay used: immunoSEQ multiplex PCR; TCRdb lists only in-frame clones, some missing. That table gives V, J and clone size, and the DNA gave D and trimming. Of 150,000 to 200,000 clones in the sample, over 60% were seen once. Trimming pared 5 bases from V and 6 bases from J, leaving 14 bases between. Germline lookup yields CDR1 MNHEY and CDR2 SVGEGT. The CDR3 is 14 amino acids. The chain joins TRBV6-2 or TRBV6-3 to TRBJ1-5; possible D gene TRBD1, 6 bases. Sequenced material: peripheral blood. This receptor was taken from a woman in her seventies with acute or convalescent COVID-19. CDR3 protein: CASSNRVESQPQHF. The CDR3 nucleotides are TGTGCCAGCAGTAACAGGGTTGAGAGTCAGCCCCAGCATTTT.